A selection of T cell receptor beta chains follows, all from one sample in a study of T cell responses to AZD1222 COVID-19 vaccine. Some clones are missing from TCRdb's copy, which holds only in-frame ones; the method was immunoSEQ multiplex PCR. The sample lists around 140,000 clones; 93% were seen once. Sequenced material: peripheral blood, taken on day 0 of AZD1222 vaccination. All receptors come from an adult in good health. The CDR3 runs from the conserved cysteine through the conserved F or W. Fields, in order: J gene, V gene, D gene, clone size, CDR3 protein, CDR3 DNA. A D gene is named only where the DNA matches it firmly. The size entry is marked missing in some rows and otherwise reads once, few, many or a size class.

TRBJ1-5 | TRBV15 | . | . | CATSRDGRGSEPQHF | TGTGCCACCAGCAGAGATGGGAGGGGTTCTGAGCCCCAGCATTTT
TRBJ1-1 | TRBV11-3 | . | . | CASSPPGTQEAFF | TGTGCCAGCAGCCCTCCAGGGACACAAGAAGCTTTCTTT
TRBJ1-1 | TRBV7-9 | . | . | CASSLRGVTEAFF | TGTGCCAGCAGCTTACGAGGGGTCACTGAAGCTTTCTTT
TRBJ1-4 | TRBV4-1 | . | . | CASSQEGKIAGKLFF | TGCGCCAGCAGCCAAGAAGGGAAGATTGCAGGGAAACTGTTTTTT
TRBJ2-2 | TRBV10-3 | . | . | CAIGGLTPGELFF | TGTGCCATCGGGGGCTTAACTCCCGGGGAGCTGTTTTTT
TRBJ1-2 | TRBV16 | TRBD1 | once | CASSQTARQGSGYTF | TGTGCCAGCAGCCAGACAGCCCGACAGGGATCCGGCTACACCTTC
TRBJ1-1 | TRBV7-2 | . | . | CASSLARMNTEAFF | TGTGCCAGCAGCTTAGCGCGAATGAACACTGAAGCTTTCTTT
TRBJ2-7 | TRBV5-1 | TRBD1 | . | CASRGTGVSEQYF | TGCGCCAGCAGAGGGACAGGGGTATCCGAGCAGTACTTC
TRBJ2-3 | TRBV9 | . | . | CASSVTQELDTQYF | TGTGCCAGCAGCGTAACCCAGGAGCTGGATACGCAGTATTTT
TRBJ1-2 | TRBV6-5 | . | once | CASRIKDTPGRGYTF | TGTGCCAGCAGAATAAAGGACACCCCTGGGCGAGGCTACACCTTC
TRBJ1-5 | TRBV27 | . | once | CASSLGPRHQPQHF | TGTGCCAGCAGTTTAGGCCCCCGGCATCAGCCCCAGCATTTT
TRBJ2-2 | TRBV6-4 | . | . | CASSVRGLQGTGELFF | TGTGCCAGCAGTGTGAGAGGGCTACAGGGCACCGGGGAGCTGTTTTTT